This TCR beta chain was recorded in a study of metastatic and nonmetastatic thyroid tumors (dated by TCRdb to 2018 to 2020). In the study overall: Repertoires were compared across peripheral blood and tumor or nodule tissue samples from malignant and benign thyroid patients. General conclusions and limits of the study: TCR beta diversity was reported as significantly higher in malignant tumors than in benign nodules, in both blood and tumor samples.

The library was prepared using PCR. Reads for this sample came from an Illumina HiSeq 4000. High-throughput sequencing was used to profile the TCR beta-chain CDR3 region of each patient. The authors' analysis ran thus. A classifier to discriminate distant-metastatic papillary thyroid cancer patients was built from CDR3 differences across clinicopathological groups. Repertoire diversity was assessed with the Shannon index, and tumor-blood repertoire similarity with the Morisita-Horn index. Using fastp trimming at Q25 and MiXCR clonotype assembly, TCRdb reanalyzed the public sequencing data and kept in-frame beta chains. The V and J calls and clone size come from TCRdb's table, not from the authors' own analysis. The sample table records about 29,000 clones; approximately 17% of these occur just once. Jointly, the top ten make up about 4.2% of the sample. CDR1 MDHEN and CDR2 SYDVKM were looked up in the germline V gene. The V and J ends are trimmed by 3 bases and 1 base, leaving 9 bases between them. The CDR3 goes from the cysteine to the phenylalanine over 14 residues. The read is trimmed to its CDR3 DNA, 42 bases read in frame from base 1.

This clone was counted ten times or more. It lacks a known antigen. One base away there is no much larger clone; base qualities are not given. No treatment had been received by any patient before thyroid surgery. Using T-cell receptor beta sequencing, the study looked back at clinical samples from patients collected from the early 2010s to the late 2010s. The sequencing sample was made of blood. The clonotype comes from a female donor with papillary thyroid cancer or a benign thyroid nodule (not recorded which). Some clones in this sample may be carry-over from other donors' samples. The rearrangement combines TRBV28 with TRBJ1-1; the D gene is perhaps TRBD1, from 5 matching bases. The CDR3 protein sequence reads: CASSLPTENTEAFF. The sequence in DNA is TGTGCCAGCAGTTTGCCGACAGAGAACACTGAAGCTTTCTTT.